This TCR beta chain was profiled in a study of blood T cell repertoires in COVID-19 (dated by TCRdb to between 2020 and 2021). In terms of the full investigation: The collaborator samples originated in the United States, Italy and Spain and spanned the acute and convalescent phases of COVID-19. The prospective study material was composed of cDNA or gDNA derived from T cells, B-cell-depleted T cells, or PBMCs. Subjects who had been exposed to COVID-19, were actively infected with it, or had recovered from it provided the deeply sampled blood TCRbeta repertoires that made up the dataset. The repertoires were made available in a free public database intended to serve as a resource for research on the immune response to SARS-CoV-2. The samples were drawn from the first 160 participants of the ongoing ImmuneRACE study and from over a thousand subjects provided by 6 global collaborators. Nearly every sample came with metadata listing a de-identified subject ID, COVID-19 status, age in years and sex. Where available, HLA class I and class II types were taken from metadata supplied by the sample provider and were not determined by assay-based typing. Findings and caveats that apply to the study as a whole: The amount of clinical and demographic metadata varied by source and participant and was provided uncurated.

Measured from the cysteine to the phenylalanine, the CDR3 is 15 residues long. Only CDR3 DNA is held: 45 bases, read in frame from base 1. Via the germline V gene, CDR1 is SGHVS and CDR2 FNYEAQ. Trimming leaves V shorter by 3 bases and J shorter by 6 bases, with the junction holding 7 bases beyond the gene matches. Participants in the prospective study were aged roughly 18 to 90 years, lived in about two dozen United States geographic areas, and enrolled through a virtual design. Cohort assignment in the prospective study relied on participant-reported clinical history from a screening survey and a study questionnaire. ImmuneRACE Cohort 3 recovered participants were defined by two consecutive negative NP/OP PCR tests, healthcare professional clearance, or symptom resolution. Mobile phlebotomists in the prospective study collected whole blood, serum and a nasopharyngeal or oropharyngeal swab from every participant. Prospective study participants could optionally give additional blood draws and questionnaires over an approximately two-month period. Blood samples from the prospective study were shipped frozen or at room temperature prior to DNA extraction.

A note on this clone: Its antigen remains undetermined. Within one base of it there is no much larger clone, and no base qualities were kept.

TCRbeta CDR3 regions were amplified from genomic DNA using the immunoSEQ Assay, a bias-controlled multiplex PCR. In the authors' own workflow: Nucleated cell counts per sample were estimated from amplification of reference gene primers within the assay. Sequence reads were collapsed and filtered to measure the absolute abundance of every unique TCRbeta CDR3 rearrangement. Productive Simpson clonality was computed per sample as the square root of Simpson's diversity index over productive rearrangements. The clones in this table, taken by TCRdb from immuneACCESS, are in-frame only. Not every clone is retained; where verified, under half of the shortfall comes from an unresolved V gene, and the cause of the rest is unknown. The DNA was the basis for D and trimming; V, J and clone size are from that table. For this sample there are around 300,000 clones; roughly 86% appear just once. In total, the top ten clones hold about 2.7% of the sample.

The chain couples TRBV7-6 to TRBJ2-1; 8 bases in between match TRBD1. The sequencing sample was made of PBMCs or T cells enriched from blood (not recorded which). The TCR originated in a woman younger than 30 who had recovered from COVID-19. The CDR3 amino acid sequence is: CASSFTDRGLNEQFF. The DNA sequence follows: TGTGCCAGCAGCTTTACCGACAGGGGTCTCAATGAGCAGTTCTTC.